A selection of T cell receptor beta chains follows, all from one sample in a study of blood T cell repertoires in COVID-19. Produced via immunoSEQ multiplex PCR; TCRdb's table is partial and in-frame only. The data contain fewer than 250,000 clones, over 90% of them singletons. Sequencing input: peripheral blood. These receptors all come from a man younger than 40 with COVID-19, enrolled during active disease. Each CDR3 is given with its conserved first and last residue. The D gene is left open where the match is weak. Size is stated for part of the rows, as once, few or many counts, or as a class when the clone is expanded.

size | J | D | length | V | CDR3 | DNA
- | TRBJ1-5 | - | 14 | TRBV18 | CASSGGNSNQPQHF | TGTGCCAGCTCTGGCGGAAATAGCAATCAGCCCCAGCATTTT
- | TRBJ2-7 | - | 15 | TRBV6-2/TRBV6-3 | CASSKTGTAASEQYF | TGTGCCAGCAGTAAAACCGGGACTGCGGCCTCCGAGCAGTACTTC
- | TRBJ1-2 | - | 13 | TRBV5-1 | CASSLVEGDGYTF | TGCGCCAGCAGCTTGGTCGAGGGGGATGGCTACACCTTC
- | TRBJ1-1 | - | 12 | TRBV6-5 | CASSYGGAEAFF | TGTGCCAGCAGTTACGGAGGGGCTGAAGCTTTCTTT
- | TRBJ1-2 | - | 15 | TRBV7-6 | CASSFQGAAWDGYTF | TGTGCCAGCAGCTTTCAAGGGGCTGCGTGGGATGGCTACACCTTC
- | TRBJ2-1 | - | 14 | TRBV6-1 | CASSELRSNNEQFF | TGTGCCAGCAGTGAATTAAGGAGTAACAATGAGCAGTTCTTC
- | TRBJ2-7 | TRBD1 | 14 | TRBV5-6 | CASSWGQGSGEQYF | TGTGCCAGCAGCTGGGGACAGGGTTCGGGCGAGCAGTACTTC
once | TRBJ2-2 | TRBD2 | 16 | TRBV2 | CASSEPQRGAGGELFF | TGTGCCAGCAGTGAACCCCAGCGGGGAGCGGGCGGGGAGCTGTTTTTT
- | TRBJ2-5 | - | 15 | TRBV7-3 | CASSLDLPRQETQYF | TGTGCCAGCAGCTTAGATTTGCCCAGACAAGAGACCCAGTACTTC
- | TRBJ2-7 | TRBD2 | 16 | TRBV9 | CASSKTSGVSSYEQYF | TGTGCCAGCAGCAAAACTAGCGGGGTAAGCTCCTACGAGCAGTACTTC